This entry lists 32 T cell receptor beta chains sequenced from one sample in a study of blood T cell repertoires in COVID-19. Measured with immunoSEQ multiplex PCR; TCRdb has only the in-frame clones, and not every one. In the table there are some 130,000 clones, approximately 81% of which are singletons. The sample comprised peripheral blood. The receptor set was obtained from a woman between 55 and 75 years old with active or convalescent COVID-19.

This chain joins TRBV28 and TRBJ2-7; possibly TRBD2 for D (6 bases). The CDR3 sequence is 15 residues long. CDR1 MDHEN and CDR2 SYDVKM come from the germline V gene. V lost 5 bases to trimming and J lost 0 bases, with 14 bases between them. The CDR3 coding sequence is TGTGCCAGCAGTCCACCGGGGGAAGACTCCTACGAGCAGTACTTC. Residues: CASSPPGEDSYEQYF.

The chain recombines TRBV5-1 with TRBJ2-2; 9 bases map to TRBD1. Germline V gene sequence: CDR1 SGHRS, CDR2 YFSETQ. Trimming at V came to 2 bases and at J to 6 bases, leaving 5 bases not matched to a gene. This CDR3 contains 15 residues. The CDR3 DNA reads TGCGCCAGCAGCTTCGGACAGGGGTGGCCCGGGGAGCTGTTTTTT. It codes for CASSFGQGWPGELFF.

This clone was observed a handful of times. The chain carries TRBV10-3 and TRBJ1-2; no reliable D call. Germline CDR1 and CDR2: ENHRY and SYGVKD. V dropped 3 bases and J dropped 8 bases, with 19 bases sitting between them. The CDR3 consists of 15 residues. CDR3 protein: CAISDRLTTPSGYTF. Written as DNA, the CDR3 is TGTGCCATCAGTGACCGACTGACCACACCGAGCGGCTACACCTTC.

The chain couples TRBV9 to TRBJ2-3, with a tentative D call TRBD2 (6 bases). Trimming cost V 4 bases and J 0 bases, with 12 bases left between them. CDR3 length equals 15 residues. Germline CDR1 SGDLS, CDR2 YYNGEE. CDR3 sequence reads: CASSPSGTSTDTQYF. CDR3 DNA: TGTGCCAGCAGCCCCAGTGGGACTAGCACAGATACGCAGTATTTT.

This clone appeared a few times. The rearrangement joins TRBV10-3 to TRBJ2-2; D possibly corresponds to TRBD1 (6 bases). Germline V gives CDR1 ENHRY, CDR2 SYGVKD. This CDR3 is built from 16 residues. V lost 3 bases to trimming and J lost 4 bases, with 15 bases between them. CDR3 nucleotides: TGTGCCATCAGTGATATTCAGGGGCGATCCACCGGGGAGCTGTTTTTT. It encodes CAISDIQGRSTGELFF.

This clone showed up just a few times. The V call is TRBV19, the J call TRBJ1-5; TRBD1 matches 7 bases. Germline CDR1 and CDR2: LNHDA and SQIVND (reference sequence). V dropped 6 bases and J dropped 7; count of bases not matched to a gene: 6. There are 13 residues in the CDR3. The CDR3: CASSSQGRQPQHF. The CDR3 DNA is TGTGCCAGTAGCTCACAGGGGCGCCAGCCCCAGCATTTT.

About this clone itself: This specimen includes other DNA sequences encoding the same CDR3. The gene calls are TRBV15 and TRBJ2-5; 8 nucleotides agree with TRBD2. The CDR3 consists of 13 residues. Unmatched junction bases numbered 0, after V lost 1 base and J lost 5 bases. Germline V CDR1 and CDR2: LNHNV, YYDKDF (reference sequence). CDR3 sequence reads: CATSRGGGETQYF. CDR3 nucleotides: TGTGCCACCAGCAGAGGCGGGGGGGAGACCCAGTACTTC.

The chain's CDR3 is CASSRSGYSNQPQHF. The CDR3 nucleotides are TGTGCCAGCAGCCGATCGGGGTATAGCAATCAGCCCCAGCATTTT. The chain recombines TRBV5-6 with TRBJ1-5, with no clear D. Trimming pared 4 bases from V and 0 bases from J, leaving 11 bases between. CDR1 is SGHDT and CDR2 is YYEEEE in the germline V gene. The CDR3 loop spans 15 amino acids.

J is TRBJ2-1 and V is TRBV28; TRBD2 is a possible D gene (6 bases). V was trimmed by 7 bases and J by 5 bases, leaving 18 bases between them. The CDR3 totals 15 residues. The V gene's germline CDR1 is MDHEN and CDR2 SYDVKM. CDR3 amino acids: CASTEMGLDNNEQFF. Written as DNA, the CDR3 is TGTGCCAGCACCGAGATGGGACTGGATAACAATGAGCAGTTCTTC.

This clone was seen once. The chain couples TRBV9 to TRBJ2-3; 8 positions match TRBD2. Germline V gene lookup returns CDR1 SGDLS and CDR2 YYNGEE. J gave up 2 bases and V 0 bases, and 5 bases lay outside the gene matches. CDR3 size: 16 residues. The DNA for the CDR3 is TGTGCCAGCAGCGTAGAGGCGGGGGGTACCACAGATACGCAGTATTTT. It translates to CASSVEAGGTTDTQYF.

The J gene is TRBJ1-3, the V gene TRBV20-1; TRBD1 matches at 7 bases. V was pared by 5 bases and J by 2 bases, with 3 bases of the junction left unmatched. This CDR3 is built from 13 residues. Germline CDR1 is DFQATT and CDR2 is SNEGSKA (reference sequence). The CDR3 is CSARDRAGNTIYF. The DNA for the CDR3 is TGCAGTGCTCGTGACAGGGCTGGAAACACCATATATTTT.

This rearrangement joins TRBV6-5 to TRBJ1-2; a weak D match, TRBD1 (5 bases). Trimming left V 5 bases short and J 3 bases short, with 10 bases between. The CDR3 has 13 amino acids. The germline gives CDR1 MNHEY, CDR2 SVGAGI. CDR3 sequence: CASSLREDYGYTF. CDR3 nucleotides: TGTGCCAGCAGTCTCAGGGAGGACTATGGCTACACCTTC.

The chain is built from TRBV7-7 and TRBJ2-1, with TRBD2 matching over 13 bases. Losses at the gene ends were 5 bases for V and 6 bases for J; bases not matched to a gene: 4. CDR1 is SSHAT and CDR2 is FNYEAQ in the germline V gene (reference sequence). This CDR3 is built from 15 residues. In DNA form, the CDR3 reads TGTGCCAGCAGCCTTACTAGCGGGGGGGTCAATGAGCAGTTCTTC. Translated: CASSLTSGGVNEQFF.

V gene TRBV19 combines with J gene TRBJ1-1; tentatively, D is TRBD1 (5 bases). The germline V and J ends were trimmed by 8 bases and 5 bases, with 18 bases remaining between them. The length of the CDR3 is 14 residues. The V gene's germline CDR1 is LNHDA and CDR2 SQIVND (reference sequence). CDR3 nucleotide sequence: TGTGCCAGTTCCCCCCGGCAGGGTCGAACTGAAGCTTTCTTT. This sequence encodes CASSPRQGRTEAFF.

This rearrangement joins TRBV7-8 to TRBJ2-7; tentative D call: TRBD1 (6 bases). V shed 5 bases and J shed 2 bases, with 19 bases lying between them. Germline-derived CDR1 and CDR2 are SGHVS and FQNEAQ. CDR3 length: 16 residues. Here the CDR3 DNA reads TGTGCCAGCAGCCCCCGCGTGGGGGCGAGCCCCTACGAGCAGTACTTC. This translates into CASSPRVGASPYEQYF. Variable domain in full (rest from reference TRBV7-8 and TRBJ2-7): GAGVSQSPRYKVAKRGQDVALRCDPISGHVSLFWYQQALGQGPEFLTYFQNEAQLDKSGLPSDRFFAERPEGSVSTLKIQRTQQEDSAVYLCASSPRVGASPYEQYFGPGTRLTVT.

This chain joins TRBV6-2 or TRBV6-3 and TRBJ1-2; D is unclear. Germline V gene sequence: CDR1 MNHEY, CDR2 SVGEGT. The V and J ends lost 2 bases and 6 bases respectively, with 13 bases between them. The CDR3 totals 14 residues. The CDR3, as DNA: TGTGCCAGCAGTTACAGGCGGGGATCTGATGGCTACACCTTC. It yields the protein CASSYRRGSDGYTF.

The chain carries TRBV4-1 and TRBJ2-1; 7 bases fit TRBD2. Germline CDR1 MGHRA, CDR2 YSYEKL. The CDR3 loop spans 19 amino acids. Trimming removed 1 base from V and 9 bases from J; junction bases left unmatched: 21. The CDR3 loop reads CASSQVPGFGYRGDGEQFF. The CDR3 DNA sequence: TGCGCCAGCAGCCAAGTTCCGGGGTTTGGCTACCGGGGGGATGGTGAGCAGTTCTTC.

The CDR3 DNA follows: TGTGCCAGCCGGACTCCAGGGGGCGATGAGCAGTTCTTC. Residues: CASRTPGGDEQFF. The chain links TRBV7-2 to TRBJ2-1; 8 nucleotides align to TRBD1. Germline V lookup: CDR1 SGHTA, CDR2 FQGNSA. With 8 bases clipped from V and 8 bases from J, the junction kept 8 bases outside the gene matches. The CDR3 is 13 amino acids.

V and J are TRBV7-2 and TRBJ2-5; 7 nucleotides line up with TRBD1. The CDR3 runs to 16 residues. Germline V gene sequence: CDR1 SGHTA, CDR2 FQGNSA. The ends lost 0 bases at V and 4 bases at J; junction bases unmatched: 8. The CDR3 DNA follows: TGTGCCAGCAGCTTAGCTGTAGGGGGCGAGCGAGAGACCCAGTACTTC. It codes for CASSLAVGGERETQYF.

The CDR3 DNA reads TGTGCCAGCAGCGTCCCTTCGGGACAGGGTTCATCCTACAATGAGCAGTTCTTC. Its translation is CASSVPSGQGSSYNEQFF. The chain is built from TRBV5-4 and TRBJ2-1, with 9 bases fitting TRBD1. J lost 1 base, V lost 4 bases, and 12 bases had no gene match. Looked up from germline, CDR1 is SGHNT and CDR2 is YYREEE (reference sequence). The length of the CDR3 is 18 residues.

The V gene is TRBV11-2, the J gene TRBJ1-1, with D unclear. The V gene lost 5 bases and the J gene lost 4 bases, with 11 bases spanning the gap. In germline, CDR1 is SGHAT, CDR2 FQNNGV. The CDR3 has 13 residues. In DNA form, the CDR3 reads TGTGCCAGCAGCATTCGGTCGGTCACTGAAGCTTTCTTT. This sequence encodes CASSIRSVTEAFF.

The CDR3 protein is CASSQPSNGETQYF. The CDR3 region has the DNA TGTGCCAGCAGCCAACCTAGCAATGGCGAGACCCAGTACTTC. The V gene is TRBV4-2, the J gene TRBJ2-5; a weak D match, TRBD2 (5 bases). The CDR3 extends over 14 amino acids. V shed 2 bases and J shed 5 bases, with 12 bases lying between them. The germline gives CDR1 LGHNA, CDR2 YNFKEQ.

This chain connects TRBV20-1 to TRBJ2-3; D uncertain. Trimming removed 3 bases at V and 4 bases at J, with 5 bases between. The CDR3 has 11 amino acids. The germline V gene encodes CDR1 DFQATT and CDR2 SNEGSKA (reference sequence). CDR3 residues: CSASPADTQYF. CDR3 DNA: TGCAGTGCTAGCCCGGCAGATACGCAGTATTTT.

The chain couples TRBV11-2 to TRBJ2-7; no definite D call. CDR1 and CDR2 from the germline V gene are SGHAT and FQNNGV. With 0 bases removed from V and 2 bases from J, the gap between germline ends came to 8 bases. This CDR3 region has 14 residues. The CDR3 nucleotides are TGTGCCAGCAGCTTAGATACCCTAGCCTACGAGCAGTACGTC. It yields the protein CASSLDTLAYEQYV.

This clone was seen a single time. V usage is TRBV3-1 (or the pseudogene TRBV3-2) and J usage is TRBJ2-1, with D possibly being TRBD2 (5 bases). The CDR3 loop spans 12 amino acids. Trimming removed 5 bases at V and 3 bases at J, with 5 bases between. Germline V CDR1 and CDR2: LGHDT, YNNKEL (reference sequence). The DNA of the CDR3 is TGTGCCAGCAGCGACTACTACAATGAGCAGTTCTTC. Protein sequence: CASSDYYNEQFF.

The chain couples TRBV30 to TRBJ1-1; perhaps TRBD1 as D (5 bases). Germline CDR1 reads GTSNPN; CDR2 reads SVGIG (reference sequence). V gave up 3 bases and J gave up 6 bases, with 14 bases separating them. There are 13 residues in the CDR3. The CDR3 nucleotides read TGTGCCTGGAGCGGATCCGCGGGACCTGAAGCTTTCTTT. Its translation: CAWSGSAGPEAFF.

The chain employs TRBV2 and TRBJ1-2; TRBD1 matches 7 bases. Germline trimming cut 6 bases from V and 3 bases from J; bases unmatched to any gene: 10. Germline V gene lookup returns CDR1 SNHLY and CDR2 FYNNEI. The CDR3 is 15 residues long. The CDR3 coding sequence is TGTGCCAGCAGGGCCGGGGACAGCGATTACTATGGCTACACCTTC. Translating it yields CASRAGDSDYYGYTF.

V usage is TRBV7-3 and J usage is TRBJ2-5; tentative D call: TRBD1 (5 bases). The CDR3 has 14 amino acids. Per the germline V gene, CDR1 is SGHTA and CDR2 is FQGTGA. V was pared by 1 base and J by 4 bases, with 10 bases between. This chain's CDR3 is CASSLNGQGETQYF. The DNA of the CDR3 is TGTGCCAGCAGCTTAAACGGACAAGGAGAGACCCAGTACTTC.

Worth noting for this clone: Mismatch with germline at one junction end may stem from a read error. The chain employs TRBV6-2 or TRBV6-3 and TRBJ1-1, with TRBD1 as a possible D gene (5 bases). The germline gives CDR1 MNHEY, CDR2 SVGEGT. The CDR3 contains 15 residues. The CDR3 reads CAGSYSGRGLTEAFF. The CDR3 DNA is TGTGCCGGCAGTTACTCGGGAAGGGGTTTAACTGAAGCTTTCTTT.

There are a few counts of this clone. This chain links TRBV6-5 with TRBJ1-5; D is uncertain. V was clipped by 8 bases and J by 0 bases, with 11 bases between them. Per the germline V gene, CDR1 is MNHEY and CDR2 is SVGAGI. This CDR3 is built from 14 residues. The CDR3 protein is CASLADYSNQPQHF. For the CDR3, the DNA is TGTGCCAGCCTCGCAGACTATAGCAATCAGCCCCAGCATTTT.

V usage is TRBV5-6 and J usage is TRBJ1-3; the D is unclear. This CDR3 spans 15 amino acids. Germline V gene sequence: CDR1 SGHDT, CDR2 YYEEEE. Trimming left V 3 bases short and J 0 bases short, with 10 bases between. For the CDR3, the DNA is TGTGCCAGCAGCTCTTCGTATAGCTCTGGAAACACCATATATTTT. This gives the protein CASSSSYSSGNTIYF.

There are a few counts of this clone. V and J are TRBV7-2 and TRBJ1-3; TRBD1 might be the D (6 bases). This CDR3 spans 16 amino acids. From germline, CDR1 is SGHTA and CDR2 FQGNSA. The germline V and J ends were trimmed by 5 bases and 0 bases, with 14 bases remaining between them. The CDR3 here is CASSPRGGNSGNTIYF. CDR3 in DNA: TGTGCCAGCAGCCCTAGGGGGGGTAACTCTGGAAACACCATATATTTT.